This TCR beta chain is from a study of CD8+CD57+ T cells in acquired aplastic anemia. Across the study: Average DNA yield from sorted CD4+ and CD8+ cells was about 2.9 ug. Healthy CD8+ samples averaged approximately 11 million reads. Study-wide findings and caveats: Controls did not differ significantly from patients in CD8+ Simpson's diversity.

The TCR beta profiling, which covered VDJ combination and CDR3 sequence, was carried out using genomic DNA as the template. TCRdb reanalysed the reads using MiXCR and keeps one entry per CDR3 protein. The sample lists 400,000 to 450,000 distinct CDR3 sequences, 60% to 80% seen once, with 4% in the top ten. Germline V gene lookup returns CDR1 ENHRY and CDR2 SYGVKD. Trimming removed 3 bases at V and 4 bases at J, with 12 bases between. The CDR3 has 14 amino acids. Turning to this clonotype: Its antigen is unidentified.

The sample was sorted CD4+, CD8+, or CD8+CD57+ T cells (not recorded which) from PBMCs. V usage is TRBV10-3 and J usage is TRBJ1-2; possibly TRBD1 for D (5 bases). The TCR sequence derives from a human donor in good health, serving as a control. The DNA for the CDR3 is TGTGCCATCAGTGACTGGGCAGGGTCCTATGGCTACACCTTC. This codes for CAISDWAGSYGYTF.